This T cell receptor (beta chain) was obtained from a study of monozygotic twins with inflammatory bowel disease. Findings and caveats of the study: Since immunosuppressive treatments differed, patient repertoires may have gained added variability. Similarity of repertoires did not differ between concordant and discordant twins, possibly from limited power. Patients with IBD had less TCRbeta diversity (inverse Simpson) than their healthy co-twins.

Both the TCRalpha cDNA and the TCRbeta cDNA were taken through two nested PCRs, lasting about 17 and 10 cycles. TCRdb reprocessed the 5' RACE reads and reports one entry per CDR3 protein, with no DNA. Its clone listing holds 110,000 to 150,000 distinct CDR3 sequences. Germline V CDR1 and CDR2: SGHKS, YYEKEE (reference sequence). The CDR3 is 17 residues long. As for this clonotype: What it binds is unknown.

This chain links TRBV5-5 with TRBJ1-1; without DNA, the TCRdb call of TRBD1 cannot be checked. The specimen was blood. The origin of this receptor is a human donor with ulcerative colitis or Crohn's disease, or a healthy co-twin of an affected twin (not recorded which). The CDR3 reads CASSLWQGAARVTEAFF.